This T cell receptor (beta chain) stems from a study of blood T cells in healthy people across ages. PCR was performed a second time for about 7 to 12 cycles using a sample-barcoded 5' primer and a J-beta primer mix. TCRdb ran MiXCR on the 5' RACE reads and lists one entry per CDR3 protein. Of some 1.5 million distinct CDR3 sequences listed, about 30% are singletons. About this clonotype: A single base separates this from a much larger clone, so it may be a read error.

From germline, CDR1 is KGHDR and CDR2 SFDVKD. This CDR3 spans 14 amino acids. Sequenced material: blood. The sequence came from a woman in her 30s in good health. The chain has TRBV24-1 and TRBJ2-5; 9 nucleotides match TRBD2. Here the CDR3 DNA reads TGTGCCGCCAGTGGAGCACTAGCGGGAGAGACCCAGTACTTC. Translation: CAASGALAGETQYF.